A selection of T cell receptor beta chains follows, all from one sample in a study of neurological immune-mediated disorders. TCRdb reanalysed the 5' RACE reads using MiXCR and keeps one entry per CDR3 protein. Of more than 45,000 distinct CDR3 sequences listed, 3.6% are singletons. The sequenced sample was PBMCs. The receptors originated from a man aged 25 to 40 with multiple sclerosis. Each CDR3 is given with its conserved first and last residue. Each record gives: V gene, CDR3 protein.

>TRBV9
CASSDSGQGGETQYF
>TRBV5-1
CASSPQAGGGYNEQFF
>TRBV7-8
CASSLGPTNTGELFF
>TRBV27
CASSSFHYSEDNEQFF
>TRBV20-1
CSAVPSGPYTQYF
>TRBV3-1
CASSLFPGESPYNEQFF
>TRBV12-3/TRBV12-4
CASSPAGPSSTQYF
>TRBV7-2
CASSLVGGMSTEAFF
>TRBV5-1
CASSLRSRDHGYTF
>TRBV7-9
CASSLAAATNEKLFF
>TRBV19
CASSPTSGRYGGQFF
>TRBV5-1
CASSLEGALQPQHF
>TRBV10-2
CASRGDRYTGELFF
>TRBV13
CASSSPATGYTEAFF
>TRBV9
CASSHQSDGYTF
>TRBV5-1
CASSFGQGGDTIYF
>TRBV6-6
CASSRTSGNYNEQFF
>TRBV20-1
CSASRTGGRGGYTF
>TRBV20-1
CSARGSGQGAYNEQFF
>TRBV20-1
CSARGQGYYEQYF
>TRBV3-1
CASSQDLWEQYF
>TRBV5-6
CASSWERQQETQYF
>TRBV30
CAWSVGGYSEAFF
>TRBV12-3/TRBV12-4
CASSQGLAGLYEQYF
>TRBV5-1
CASSLTGTGASGYTF
>TRBV12-3/TRBV12-4
CASLLGGATGELFF
>TRBV7-9
CASSLARASANYGYTF
>TRBV15
CATSGGWDGNEQFF
>TRBV3-1
CASSHSDRNNEQFF
>TRBV12-3/TRBV12-4
CASSPTDLGFPRGGYGYTF
>TRBV3-1
CASSHSYEQYF
>TRBV4-1
CASSHTTSGGGETQYF
>TRBV27
CASSSDTYTYEQYF
>TRBV20-1
CSALFPTSGVFYEQYF
>TRBV4-1
CASSQGAATGELFF
>TRBV7-9
CASSYGQGGSPLNF
>TRBV29-1
CSVETGQTSSYEQYF
>TRBV15
CATSRDLTSSYNEQFF
>TRBV7-2
CASSLAWERAPKLFF
>TRBV20-1
CSARAPGGDYGYTF
>TRBV25-1
CASSGRGQGSPLNF
>TRBV29-1
CSVLAGVLYEQYF
>TRBV27
CASSPTLSRVHEQYF
>TRBV27
CASSLRGPGLAEETQYF
>TRBV20-1
CSARGDRVRSTDTQYF
>TRBV27
CASSFIRAPNDKLFF
>TRBV7-3
CASSLDRLAGANVLTF
>TRBV9
CASSVGMESTNYGYTF
>TRBV3-1
CASSLLEGSPLHF
>TRBV20-1
CSAKPGPGTDTQYF
>TRBV9
CASTSGAGSYNEQFF
>TRBV7-9
CASSLGDRELYNEQFF
>TRBV5-1
CASSLGQGNTGELFF
>TRBV12-3/TRBV12-4
CASSFFQGAGSSSYEQYF
>TRBV28
CASSRTGKHEKLFF
>TRBV12-3/TRBV12-4
CASTPGQGVETQYF
>TRBV20-1
CSAPDRNTEAFF
>TRBV4-1
CASSQVTTSGSGGQFF
>TRBV5-1
CASSFGSGRMNTEAFF